This TCR beta chain was profiled in a study of T cells in Graves' hyperthyroidism and ophthalmopathy. The source material, RNA transcripts, was used to amplify TCR beta CDR3 regions. The HTBI primer set drove a first-round RT-PCR of the TCR CDR3. MiXCR, run by TCRdb on the multiplex PCR reads, gives a single entry per CDR3 protein. The data contain 600,000 or so distinct CDR3 sequences, roughly 15% of them singletons. V was trimmed by 5 bases and J by 0 bases, leaving 20 bases between them. CDR1 SEHNR and CDR2 FQNEAQ come from the germline V gene (reference sequence). This CDR3 contains 18 residues. The study, taken as a whole, reports: For ophthalmopathy, model prediction preceded onset by a median 6.5 months. Separating ophthalmopathy from stable hyperthyroidism was achieved by a 13 V-J model.

In the ophthalmopathy cohort, Clinical Activity Score was at least 3, NOSPECS grade at least 4, and duration under 3 months. Diagnosis relied on clinical symptoms, serum thyroxine and TRAb, thyroid ultrasound and orbital computed tomography. This clonotype has a handful of counts. Its target is unknown. Material: blood. The TCR originated in a woman aged 45-60 years with Graves' ophthalmopathy. The chain has TRBV7-9 and TRBJ2-1, with a weak D call TRBD1 (5 bases). The CDR3 nucleotides read TGTGCCAGCAGCGCTGTCGGCTCGCGTGACAGCTCCTACAATGAGCAGTTCTTC. This codes for CASSAVGSRDSSYNEQFF.